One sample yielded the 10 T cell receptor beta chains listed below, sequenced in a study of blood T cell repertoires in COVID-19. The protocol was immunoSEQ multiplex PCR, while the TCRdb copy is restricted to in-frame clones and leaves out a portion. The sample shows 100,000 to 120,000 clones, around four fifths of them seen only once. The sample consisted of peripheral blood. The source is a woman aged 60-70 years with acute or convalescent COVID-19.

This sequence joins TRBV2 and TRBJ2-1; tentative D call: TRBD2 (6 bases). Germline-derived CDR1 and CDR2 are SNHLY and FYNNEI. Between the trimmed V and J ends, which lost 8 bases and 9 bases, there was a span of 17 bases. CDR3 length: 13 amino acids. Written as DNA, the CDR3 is TGTGCCAGCTGCGGGACTCTTGGGAGTGAGCAGTTCTTC. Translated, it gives CASCGTLGSEQFF.

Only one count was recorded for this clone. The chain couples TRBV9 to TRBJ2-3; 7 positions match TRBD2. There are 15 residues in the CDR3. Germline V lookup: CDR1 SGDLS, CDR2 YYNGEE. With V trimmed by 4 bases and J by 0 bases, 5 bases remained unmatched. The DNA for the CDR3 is TGTGCCAGCAGCCCAACTAGCGCAAGCACAGATACGCAGTATTTT. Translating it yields CASSPTSASTDTQYF.

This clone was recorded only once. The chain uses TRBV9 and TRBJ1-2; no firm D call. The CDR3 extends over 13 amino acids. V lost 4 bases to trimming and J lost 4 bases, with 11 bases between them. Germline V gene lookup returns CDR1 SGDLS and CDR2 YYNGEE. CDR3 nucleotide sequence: TGTGCCAGCAGCCCCTGGCAGGCCTATGGCTACACCTTC. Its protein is CASSPWQAYGYTF.

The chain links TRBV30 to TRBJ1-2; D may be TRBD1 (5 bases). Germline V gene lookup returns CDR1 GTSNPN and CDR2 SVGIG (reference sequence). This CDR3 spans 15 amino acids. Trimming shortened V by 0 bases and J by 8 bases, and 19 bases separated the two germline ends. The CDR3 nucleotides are TGTGCCTGGAGTGTACCCCCGGCAGGGCCAGAGGGCTACACCTTC. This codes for CAWSVPPAGPEGYTF.

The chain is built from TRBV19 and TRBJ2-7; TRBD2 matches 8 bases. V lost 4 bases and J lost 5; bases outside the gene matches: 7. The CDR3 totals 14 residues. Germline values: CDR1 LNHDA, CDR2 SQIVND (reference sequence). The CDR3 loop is CASSTYGGADEQYF. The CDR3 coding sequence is TGTGCCAGTAGTACCTACGGGGGGGCAGACGAGCAGTACTTC.

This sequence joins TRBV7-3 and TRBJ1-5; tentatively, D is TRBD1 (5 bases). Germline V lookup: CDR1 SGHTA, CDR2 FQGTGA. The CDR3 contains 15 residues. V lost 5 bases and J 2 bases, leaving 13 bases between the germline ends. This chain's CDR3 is CASSDLGEGNQPQHF. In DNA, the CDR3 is TGTGCCAGCAGCGACTTAGGGGAAGGCAATCAGCCCCAGCATTTT. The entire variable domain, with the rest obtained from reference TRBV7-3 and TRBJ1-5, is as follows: GAGVSQTPSNKVTEKGKYVELRCDPISGHTALYWYRQSLGQGPEFLIYFQGTGAADDSGLPNDRFFAVRPEGSVSTLKIQRTERGDSAVYLCASSDLGEGNQPQHFGDGTRLSIL.

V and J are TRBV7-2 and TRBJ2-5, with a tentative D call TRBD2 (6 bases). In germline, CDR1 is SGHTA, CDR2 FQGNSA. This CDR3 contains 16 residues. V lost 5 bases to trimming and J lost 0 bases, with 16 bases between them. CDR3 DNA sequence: TGTGCCAGCAGCCCCTCTGCTAGCGAATACCAAGAGACCCAGTACTTC. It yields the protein CASSPSASEYQETQYF.

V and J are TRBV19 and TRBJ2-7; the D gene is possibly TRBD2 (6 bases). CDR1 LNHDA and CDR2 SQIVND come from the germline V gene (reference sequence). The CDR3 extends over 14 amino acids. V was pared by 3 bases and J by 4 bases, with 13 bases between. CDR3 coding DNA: TGTGCCAGTAGTATTCGGCGGGGCTCATACGAGCAGTACTTC. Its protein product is CASSIRRGSYEQYF.

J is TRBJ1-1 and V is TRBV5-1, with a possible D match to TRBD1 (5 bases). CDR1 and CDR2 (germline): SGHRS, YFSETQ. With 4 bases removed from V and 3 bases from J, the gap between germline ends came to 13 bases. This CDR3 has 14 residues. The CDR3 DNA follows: TGCGCCAGCAGCACCCCAGGGAGGGACACTGAAGCTTTCTTT. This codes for CASSTPGRDTEAFF.

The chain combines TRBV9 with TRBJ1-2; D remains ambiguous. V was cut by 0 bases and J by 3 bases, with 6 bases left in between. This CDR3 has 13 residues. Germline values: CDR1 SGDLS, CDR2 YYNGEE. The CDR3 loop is CASSVGQDYGYTF. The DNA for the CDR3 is TGTGCCAGCAGCGTAGGTCAGGACTATGGCTACACCTTC.